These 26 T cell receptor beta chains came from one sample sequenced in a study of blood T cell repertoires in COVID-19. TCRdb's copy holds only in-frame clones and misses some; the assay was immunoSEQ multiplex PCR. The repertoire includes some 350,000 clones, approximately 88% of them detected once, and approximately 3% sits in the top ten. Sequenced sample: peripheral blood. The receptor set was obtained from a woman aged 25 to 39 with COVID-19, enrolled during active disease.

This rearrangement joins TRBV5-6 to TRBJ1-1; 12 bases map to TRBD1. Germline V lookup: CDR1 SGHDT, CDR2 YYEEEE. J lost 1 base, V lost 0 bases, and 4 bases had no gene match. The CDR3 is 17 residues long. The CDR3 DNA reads TGTGCCAGCAGCTTGGGGGGACAGGGGGCGCCGAACACTGAAGCTTTCTTT. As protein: CASSLGGQGAPNTEAFF.

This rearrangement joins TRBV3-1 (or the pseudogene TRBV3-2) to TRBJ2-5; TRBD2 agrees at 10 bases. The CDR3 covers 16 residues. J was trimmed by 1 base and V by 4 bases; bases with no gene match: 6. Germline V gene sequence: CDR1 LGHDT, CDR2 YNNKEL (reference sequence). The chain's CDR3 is CASSPPASGGQETQYF. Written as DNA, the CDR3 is TGTGCCAGCAGCCCGCCAGCTAGCGGGGGCCAAGAGACCCAGTACTTC.

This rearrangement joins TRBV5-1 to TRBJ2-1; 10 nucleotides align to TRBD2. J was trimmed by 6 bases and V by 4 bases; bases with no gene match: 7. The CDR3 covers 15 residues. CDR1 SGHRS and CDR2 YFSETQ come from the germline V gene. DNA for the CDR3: TGCGCCAGCAGCCCCGGGACTAGCGTGGGCAATGAGCAGTTCTTC. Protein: CASSPGTSVGNEQFF.

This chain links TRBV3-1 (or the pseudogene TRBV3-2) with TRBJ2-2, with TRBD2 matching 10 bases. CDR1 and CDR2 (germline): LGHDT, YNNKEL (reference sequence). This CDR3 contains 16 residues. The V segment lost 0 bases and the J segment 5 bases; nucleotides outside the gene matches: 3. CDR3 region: CASSQDPLAGTGELFF. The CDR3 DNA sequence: TGTGCCAGCAGCCAAGATCCACTAGCGGGAACCGGGGAGCTGTTTTTT.

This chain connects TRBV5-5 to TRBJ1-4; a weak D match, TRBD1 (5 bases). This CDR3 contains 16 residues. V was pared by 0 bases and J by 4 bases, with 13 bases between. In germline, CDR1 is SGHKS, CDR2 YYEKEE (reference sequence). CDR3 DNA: TGTGCCAGCAGCTTGGAACAGGCGACAAGTAATGAAAAACTGTTTTTT. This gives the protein CASSLEQATSNEKLFF. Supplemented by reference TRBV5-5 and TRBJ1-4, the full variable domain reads DAGVTQSPTHLIKTRGQQVTLRCSPISGHKSVSWYQQVLGQGPQFIFQYYEKEERGRGNFPDRFSARQFPNYSSELNVNALLLGDSALYLCASSLEQATSNEKLFFGSGTQLSVL.

CDR3 DNA sequence: TGTGCCACCAGTGACCAGACTAGCGGGAGTGGGTATGAGCAGTTCTTC. Amino acid sequence: CATSDQTSGSGYEQFF. The chain uses TRBV24-1 and TRBJ2-1; 12 nucleotides agree with TRBD2. This CDR3 comprises 16 residues. Germline V gene data show CDR1 as KGHDR and CDR2 as SFDVKD. The junction had 8 bases not matched to a gene; V was cut back by 4 bases and J by 8 bases.

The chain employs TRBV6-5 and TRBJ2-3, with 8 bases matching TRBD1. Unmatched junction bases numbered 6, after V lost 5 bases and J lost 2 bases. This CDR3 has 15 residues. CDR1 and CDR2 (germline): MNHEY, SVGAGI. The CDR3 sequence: CASSPTGADTDTQYF. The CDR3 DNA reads TGTGCCAGCAGTCCGACAGGGGCCGACACAGATACGCAGTATTTT.

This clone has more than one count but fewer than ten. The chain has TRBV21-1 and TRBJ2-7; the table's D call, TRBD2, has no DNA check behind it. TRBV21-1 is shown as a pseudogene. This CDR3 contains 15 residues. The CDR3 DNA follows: TGTGCCAGCAGCCTCAACTGGCGGGGAGGGGTCGAGCAGTACGTC. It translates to CASSLNWRGGVEQYV.

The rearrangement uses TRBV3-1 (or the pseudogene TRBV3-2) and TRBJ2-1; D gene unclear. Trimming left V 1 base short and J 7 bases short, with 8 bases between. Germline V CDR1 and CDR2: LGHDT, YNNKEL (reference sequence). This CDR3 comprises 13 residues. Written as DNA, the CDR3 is TGTGCCAGCAGCCAAGTAGCTTCTAATGAGCAGTTCTTC. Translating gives CASSQVASNEQFF.

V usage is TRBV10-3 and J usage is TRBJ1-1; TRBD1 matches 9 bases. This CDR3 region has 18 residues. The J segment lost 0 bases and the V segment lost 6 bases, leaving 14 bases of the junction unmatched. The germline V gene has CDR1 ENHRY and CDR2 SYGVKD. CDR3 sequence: CAISETGGAGVVNTEAFF. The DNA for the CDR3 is TGTGCCATCAGCGAAACAGGGGGCGCGGGTGTGGTGAACACTGAAGCTTTCTTT.

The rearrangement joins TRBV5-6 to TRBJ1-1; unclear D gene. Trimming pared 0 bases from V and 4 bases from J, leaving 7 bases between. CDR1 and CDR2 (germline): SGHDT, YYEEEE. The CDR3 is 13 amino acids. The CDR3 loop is CASSLGLSTEAFF. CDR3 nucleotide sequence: TGTGCCAGCAGCTTGGGCCTCAGCACTGAAGCTTTCTTT. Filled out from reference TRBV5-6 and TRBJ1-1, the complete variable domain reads DAGVTQSPTHLIKTRGQQVTLRCSPKSGHDTVSWYQQALGQGPQFIFQYYEEEERQRGNFPDRFSGHQFPNYSSELNVNALLLGDSALYLCASSLGLSTEAFFGQGTRLTVV.

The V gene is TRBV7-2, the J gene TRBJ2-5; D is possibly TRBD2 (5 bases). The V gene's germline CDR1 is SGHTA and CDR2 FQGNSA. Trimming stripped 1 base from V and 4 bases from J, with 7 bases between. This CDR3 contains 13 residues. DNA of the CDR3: TGTGCCAGCAGCTTAGGGGCGGGAGAGACCCAGTACTTC. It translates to CASSLGAGETQYF.

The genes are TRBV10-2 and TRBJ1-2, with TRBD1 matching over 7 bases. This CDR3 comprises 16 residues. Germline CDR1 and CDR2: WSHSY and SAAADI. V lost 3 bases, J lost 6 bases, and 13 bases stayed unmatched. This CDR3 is CASSEGGRNKRHGYTF. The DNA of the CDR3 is TGCGCCAGCAGTGAAGGGGGCAGGAACAAAAGGCATGGCTACACCTTC.

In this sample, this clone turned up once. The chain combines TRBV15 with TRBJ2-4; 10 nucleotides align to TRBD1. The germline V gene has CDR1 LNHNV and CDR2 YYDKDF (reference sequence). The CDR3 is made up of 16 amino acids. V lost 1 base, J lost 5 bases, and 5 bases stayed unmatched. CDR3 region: CATSRGGGQGQNIQYF. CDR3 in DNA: TGTGCCACCAGCAGAGGGGGGGGACAGGGGCAAAACATTCAGTACTTC.

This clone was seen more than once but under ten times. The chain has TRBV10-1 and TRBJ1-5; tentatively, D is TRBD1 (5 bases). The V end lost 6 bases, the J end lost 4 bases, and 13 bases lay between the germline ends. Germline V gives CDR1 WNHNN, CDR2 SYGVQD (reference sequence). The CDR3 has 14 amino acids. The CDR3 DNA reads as TGCGCCAGCAGGGACACATCTCGGAATCAGCCCCAGCATTTT. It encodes CASRDTSRNQPQHF.

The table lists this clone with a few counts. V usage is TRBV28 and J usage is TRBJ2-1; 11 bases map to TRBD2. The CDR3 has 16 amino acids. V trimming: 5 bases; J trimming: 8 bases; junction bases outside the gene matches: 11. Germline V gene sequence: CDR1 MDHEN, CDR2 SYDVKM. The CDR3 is CASSQRGLAGGYEQFF. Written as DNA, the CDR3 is TGTGCCAGCAGTCAGAGGGGCCTAGCGGGGGGCTATGAGCAGTTCTTC.

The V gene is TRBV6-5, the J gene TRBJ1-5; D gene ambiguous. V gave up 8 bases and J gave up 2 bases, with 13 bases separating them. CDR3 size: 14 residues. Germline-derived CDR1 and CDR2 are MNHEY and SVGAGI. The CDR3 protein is CASFRGQGNQPQHF. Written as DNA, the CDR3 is TGTGCCAGCTTCCGCGGGCAGGGCAATCAGCCCCAGCATTTT.

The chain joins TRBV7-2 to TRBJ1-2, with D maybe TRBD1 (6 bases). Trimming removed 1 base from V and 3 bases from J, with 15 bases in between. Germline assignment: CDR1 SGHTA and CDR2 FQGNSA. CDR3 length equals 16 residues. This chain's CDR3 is CASSLEGRGADYGYTF. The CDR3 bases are TGTGCCAGCAGCTTAGAAGGCAGGGGAGCTGACTATGGCTACACCTTC.

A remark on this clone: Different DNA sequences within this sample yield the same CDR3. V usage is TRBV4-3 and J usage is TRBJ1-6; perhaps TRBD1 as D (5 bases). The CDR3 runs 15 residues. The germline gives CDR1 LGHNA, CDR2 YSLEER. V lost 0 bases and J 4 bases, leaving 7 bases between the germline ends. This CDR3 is CASSQDRGYNSPLHF. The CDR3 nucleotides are TGCGCCAGCAGCCAAGATCGGGGGTATAATTCACCCCTCCACTTT.

CDR3 coding DNA: TGTGCCAGCAGTGCCCTCGCCTTGCGGGGTGGCACAGATACGCAGTATTTT. Its protein product is CASSALALRGGTDTQYF. The chain joins TRBV6-2 or TRBV6-3 to TRBJ2-3; a possible D gene is TRBD2 (6 bases). The germline CDR1 and CDR2 sequences are MNHEY and SVGEGT. This CDR3 has 17 residues. The V end was cut by 5 bases, the J end by 1 base, with 19 bases between.

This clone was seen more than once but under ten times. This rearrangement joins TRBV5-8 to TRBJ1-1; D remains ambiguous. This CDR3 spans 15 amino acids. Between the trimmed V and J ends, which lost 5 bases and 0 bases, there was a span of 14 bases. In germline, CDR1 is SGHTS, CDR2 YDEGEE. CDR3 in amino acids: CASSHLSKLNTEAFF. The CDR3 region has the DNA TGTGCCAGCAGTCACTTATCGAAATTGAACACTGAAGCTTTCTTT.

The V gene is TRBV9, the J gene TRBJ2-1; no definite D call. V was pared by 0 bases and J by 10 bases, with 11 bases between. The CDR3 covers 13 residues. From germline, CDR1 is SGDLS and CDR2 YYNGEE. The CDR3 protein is CASSVVGGAEQFF. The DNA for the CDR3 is TGTGCCAGCAGCGTAGTCGGCGGAGCCGAGCAGTTCTTC.

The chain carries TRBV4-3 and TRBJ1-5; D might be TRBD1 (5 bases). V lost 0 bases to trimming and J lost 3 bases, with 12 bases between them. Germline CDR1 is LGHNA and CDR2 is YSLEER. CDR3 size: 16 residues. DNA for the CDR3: TGCGCCAGCAGCCAAGAGGAAGACAGACACAATCAGCCCCAGCATTTT. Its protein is CASSQEEDRHNQPQHF.

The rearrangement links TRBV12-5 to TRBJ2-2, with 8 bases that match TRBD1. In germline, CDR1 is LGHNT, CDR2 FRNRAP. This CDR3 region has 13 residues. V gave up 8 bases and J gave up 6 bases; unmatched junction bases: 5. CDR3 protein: CASTTGGSGELFF. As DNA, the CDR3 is TGTGCTAGTACCACAGGGGGATCCGGGGAGCTGTTTTTT.

In nucleotides, the CDR3 is TGCGCCAGCAGCCAAGAACTCCACCCGGCTAACTATGGCTACACCTTC. This translates into CASSQELHPANYGYTF. The chain combines TRBV4-3 with TRBJ1-2; D remains unclear. V gave up 0 bases and J gave up 0 bases, with 11 bases separating them. There are 16 residues in the CDR3. CDR1 LGHNA and CDR2 YSLEER come from the germline V gene.

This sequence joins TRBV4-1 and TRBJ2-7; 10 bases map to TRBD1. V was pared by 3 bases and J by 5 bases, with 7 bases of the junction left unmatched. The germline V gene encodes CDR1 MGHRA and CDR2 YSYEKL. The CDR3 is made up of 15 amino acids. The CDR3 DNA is TGCGCCAGCAGCCACCCGACAGGGGGCAACCACGAGCAGTACTTC. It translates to CASSHPTGGNHEQYF.